This T cell receptor (beta chain) was found in a study of shared clonotypes between healthy human individuals. As processed by the authors: ImmunoSEQ output lacked quality scores and full-length reads, limiting matched filtering. TCRdb's copy holds only in-frame clones and misses some; the assay was immunoSEQ multiplex PCR. Clone size and the V and J calls come from that table; the DNA yielded D and trimming. The table shows roughly 2.5 million clones, with more than 90% occurring only once. This CDR3 region has 15 residues. Looked up from germline, CDR1 is SEHNR and CDR2 is FQNEAQ (reference sequence). V gave up 7 bases and J gave up 2 bases, with 17 bases separating them. Whole-study findings and limits: The researchers took only blood, and tissue repertoires probably look different. Clonotypes shared by all four donors outscored non-shared clonotypes in generation probability. Represented diversity, genetic and exposure-history alike, was limited by few donors.

Note on this clone: What it binds is unknown.

The V gene is TRBV7-9, the J gene TRBJ2-5; D gene ambiguous. The sample taken for sequencing was naive CD4+ T cells sorted from blood. Indicated subset: CD45RA+ positively selected. The receptor was derived from a man between 18 and 29 years old in good health. In DNA, the CDR3 is TGTGCCAGCACCCTTACGGAGCTCGGTCAAGAGACCCAGTACTTC. It is translated as CASTLTELGQETQYF. Full variable domain (missing parts from reference TRBV7-9 and TRBJ2-5): DTGVSQNPRHKITKRGQNVTFRCDPISEHNRLYWYRQTLGQGPEFLTYFQNEAQLEKSRLLSDRFSAERPKGSFSTLEIQRTEQGDSAMYLCASTLTELGQETQYFGPGTRLLVL.